The 3 T cell receptor beta chains presented below share a single source sample, sequenced in a study of Graves' ophthalmopathy and Graves' hyperthyroidism. TCR beta CDR3 regions were amplified from RNA transcripts. Following a first-round RT-PCR that used HTBI primers, a second-round multiplex PCR was carried out. Using its own MiXCR run on the multiplex PCR reads, TCRdb lists one record per CDR3 protein. The repertoire consists of about 740,000 distinct CDR3 sequences, with 40% occurring once and the leading ten covering 44%. Sequencing used peripheral blood. The receptors were gathered from an adult man with Graves' ophthalmopathy.

The V call is TRBV2, the J call TRBJ2-7; D is possibly TRBD1 (5 bases). CDR3 length: 13 residues. V was clipped by 4 bases and J by 3 bases, with 10 bases between them. The germline V gene encodes CDR1 SNHLY and CDR2 FYNNEI. CDR3 in amino acids: CASSGQMNYEQYF. The CDR3, as DNA: TGTGCCAGCAGTGGACAGATGAACTACGAGCAGTACTTC.

This chain uses TRBV20-1 with TRBJ1-5; D gene ambiguous. V was cut by 4 bases and J by 4 bases, with 11 bases left in between. This CDR3 is built from 13 residues. Germline CDR1 reads DFQATT; CDR2 reads SNEGSKA (reference sequence). Here the CDR3 DNA reads TGCAGTGCTAAACGCGGGGAGAATCAGCCCCAGCATTTT. As protein: CSAKRGENQPQHF.

This clonotype was observed at least ten times. At one end, the junction sequence differs from germline, possibly due to a read error. The V call is TRBV10-3, the J call TRBJ1-1; no reliable D call. The CDR3 has 14 amino acids. Germline CDR1 is ENHRY and CDR2 is SYGVKD. CDR3 region: CASSSTQTNTEAFF. DNA of the CDR3: TGTGCCAGCAGTTCCACGCAGACGAACACTGAAGCTTTCTTT.